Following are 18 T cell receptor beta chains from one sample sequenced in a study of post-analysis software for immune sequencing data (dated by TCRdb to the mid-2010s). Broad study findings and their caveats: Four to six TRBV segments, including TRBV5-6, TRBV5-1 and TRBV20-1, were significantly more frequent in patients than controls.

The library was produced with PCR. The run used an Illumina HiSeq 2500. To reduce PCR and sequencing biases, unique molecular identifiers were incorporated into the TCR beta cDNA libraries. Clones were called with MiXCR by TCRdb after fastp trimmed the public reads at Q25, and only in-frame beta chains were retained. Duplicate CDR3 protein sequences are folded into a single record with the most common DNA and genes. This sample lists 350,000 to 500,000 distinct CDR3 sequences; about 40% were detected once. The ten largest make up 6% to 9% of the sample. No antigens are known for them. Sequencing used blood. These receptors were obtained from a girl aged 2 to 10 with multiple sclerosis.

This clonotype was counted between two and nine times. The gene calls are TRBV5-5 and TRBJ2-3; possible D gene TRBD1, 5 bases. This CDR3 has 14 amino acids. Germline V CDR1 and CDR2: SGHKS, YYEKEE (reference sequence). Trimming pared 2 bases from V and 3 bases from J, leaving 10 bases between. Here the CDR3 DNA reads TGTGCCAGCAGCTTTGACAGTACGACAGATACGCAGTATTTT. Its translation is CASSFDSTTDTQYF. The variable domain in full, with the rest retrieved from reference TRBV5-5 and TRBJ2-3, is DAGVTQSPTHLIKTRGQQVTLRCSPISGHKSVSWYQQVLGQGPQFIFQYYEKEERGRGNFPDRFSARQFPNYSSELNVNALLLGDSALYLCASSFDSTTDTQYFGPGTRLTVL.

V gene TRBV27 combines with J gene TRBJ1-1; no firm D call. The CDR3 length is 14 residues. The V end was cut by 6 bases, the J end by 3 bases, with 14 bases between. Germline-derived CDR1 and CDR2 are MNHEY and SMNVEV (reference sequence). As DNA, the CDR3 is TGTGCCAGCAGCAAATTTCCCGGGGACACTGAAGCTTTCTTT. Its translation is CASSKFPGDTEAFF.

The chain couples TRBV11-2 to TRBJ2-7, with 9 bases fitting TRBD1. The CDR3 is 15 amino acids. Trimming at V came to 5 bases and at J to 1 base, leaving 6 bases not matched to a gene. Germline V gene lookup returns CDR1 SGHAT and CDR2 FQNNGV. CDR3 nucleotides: TGTGCCAGCAGCGTCCGACAGGGGGTTTCCTACGAGCAGTACTTC. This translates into CASSVRQGVSYEQYF.

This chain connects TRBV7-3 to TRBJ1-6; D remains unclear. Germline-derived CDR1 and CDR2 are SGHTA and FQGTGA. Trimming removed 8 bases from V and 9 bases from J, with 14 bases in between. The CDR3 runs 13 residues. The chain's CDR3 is CASGLGKSSPLHF. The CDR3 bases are TGTGCCAGCGGCCTGGGGAAGAGTTCACCCCTCCACTTT. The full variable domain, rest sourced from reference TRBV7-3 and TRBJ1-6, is GAGVSQTPSNKVTEKGKYVELRCDPISGHTALYWYRQSLGQGPEFLIYFQGTGAADDSGLPNDRFFAVRPEGSVSTLKIQRTERGDSAVYLCASGLGKSSPLHFGNGTRLTVT.

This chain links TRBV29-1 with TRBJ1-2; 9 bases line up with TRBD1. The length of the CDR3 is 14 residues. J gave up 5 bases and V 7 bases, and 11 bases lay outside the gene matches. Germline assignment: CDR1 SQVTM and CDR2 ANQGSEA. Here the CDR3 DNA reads TGCAGCGCTCTACCGGGACAGGGAGGTTATGGCTACACCTTC. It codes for CSALPGQGGYGYTF.

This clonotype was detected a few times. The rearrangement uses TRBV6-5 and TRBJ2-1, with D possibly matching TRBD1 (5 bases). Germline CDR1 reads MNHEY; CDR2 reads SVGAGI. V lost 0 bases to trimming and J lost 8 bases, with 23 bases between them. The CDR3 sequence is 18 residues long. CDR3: CASSYSGWTTADVYEQFF. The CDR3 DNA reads TGTGCCAGCAGTTACTCTGGGTGGACGACAGCAGACGTCTATGAGCAGTTCTTC.

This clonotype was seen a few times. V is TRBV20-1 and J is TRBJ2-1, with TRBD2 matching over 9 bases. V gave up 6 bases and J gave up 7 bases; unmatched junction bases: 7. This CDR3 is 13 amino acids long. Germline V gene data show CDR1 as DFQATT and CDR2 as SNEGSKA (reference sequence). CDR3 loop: CSAPLAGGNEQFF. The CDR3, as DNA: TGCAGTGCCCCACTAGCGGGTGGAAATGAGCAGTTCTTC.

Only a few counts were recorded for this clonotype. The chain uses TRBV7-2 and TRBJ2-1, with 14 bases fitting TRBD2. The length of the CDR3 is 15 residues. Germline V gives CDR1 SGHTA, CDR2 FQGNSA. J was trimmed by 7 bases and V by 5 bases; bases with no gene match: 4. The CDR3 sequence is CASSQGLAGANEQFF. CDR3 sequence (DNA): TGTGCCAGCAGCCAGGGACTAGCGGGAGCAAATGAGCAGTTCTTC. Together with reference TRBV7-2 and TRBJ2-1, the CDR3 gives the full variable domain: GAGVSQSPSNKVTEKGKDVELRCDPISGHTALYWYRQSLGQGLEFLIYFQGNSAPDKSGLPSDRFSAERTGGSVSTLTIQRTQQEDSAVYLCASSQGLAGANEQFFGPGTRLTVL.

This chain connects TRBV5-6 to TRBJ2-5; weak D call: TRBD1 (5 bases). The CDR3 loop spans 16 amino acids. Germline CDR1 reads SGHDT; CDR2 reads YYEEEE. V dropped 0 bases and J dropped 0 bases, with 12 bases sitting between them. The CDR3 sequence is CASSLEGVLYQETQYF. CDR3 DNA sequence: TGTGCCAGCAGCTTGGAAGGGGTCCTGTACCAAGAGACCCAGTACTTC. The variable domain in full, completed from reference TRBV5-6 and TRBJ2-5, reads DAGVTQSPTHLIKTRGQQVTLRCSPKSGHDTVSWYQQALGQGPQFIFQYYEEEERQRGNFPDRFSGHQFPNYSSELNVNALLLGDSALYLCASSLEGVLYQETQYFGPGTRLLVL.

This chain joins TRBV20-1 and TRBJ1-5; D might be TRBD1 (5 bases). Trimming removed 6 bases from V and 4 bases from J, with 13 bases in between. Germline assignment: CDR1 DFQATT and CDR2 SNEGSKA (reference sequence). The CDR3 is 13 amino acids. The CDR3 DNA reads TGCAGTGCCCCCGACGGGGGTAATCAGCCCCAGCATTTT. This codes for CSAPDGGNQPQHF.

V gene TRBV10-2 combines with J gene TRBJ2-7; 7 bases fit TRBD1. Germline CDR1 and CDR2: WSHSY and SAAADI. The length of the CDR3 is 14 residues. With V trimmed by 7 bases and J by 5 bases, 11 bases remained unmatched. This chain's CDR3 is CASKPSGTADEQYF. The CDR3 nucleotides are TGCGCCAGCAAACCCTCCGGGACAGCCGACGAGCAGTACTTC.

The CDR3 spells CSARTGVYGYTF. DNA of the CDR3: TGCAGCGCAAGGACAGGGGTCTATGGCTACACCTTC. The rearrangement joins TRBV29-1 to TRBJ1-2, with 9 bases lining up with TRBD1. The V gene end was trimmed by 7 bases and the J gene end by 4 bases; junction bases not matched to a gene: 4. The germline CDR1 and CDR2 sequences are SQVTM and ANQGSEA. This CDR3 has 12 amino acids.

CDR3 in DNA: TGTGCCATCAGTACTATGACTCCCAATGAGCAGTTCTTC. It is translated as CAISTMTPNEQFF. The rearrangement uses TRBV10-3 and TRBJ2-1; D remains ambiguous. Germline lookup yields CDR1 ENHRY and CDR2 SYGVKD. Trimming took 5 bases from V and 6 from J, leaving 11 bases between them. The CDR3 runs 13 residues.

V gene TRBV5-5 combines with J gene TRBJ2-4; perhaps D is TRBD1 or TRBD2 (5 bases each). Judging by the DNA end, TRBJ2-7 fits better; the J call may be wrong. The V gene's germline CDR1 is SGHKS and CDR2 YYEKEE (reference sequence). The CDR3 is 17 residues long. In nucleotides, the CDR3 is TGTGCCAGCAGCTTGGTGCCAGTCAAGGGGAGCTCCTACGAGCAGTACTTC. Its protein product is CASSLVPVKGSSYEQYF.

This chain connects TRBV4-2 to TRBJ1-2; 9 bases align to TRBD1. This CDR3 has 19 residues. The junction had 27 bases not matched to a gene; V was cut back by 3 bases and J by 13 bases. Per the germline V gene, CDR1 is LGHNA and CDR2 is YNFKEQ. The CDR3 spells CASSQFVFGLEPKQGAFTF. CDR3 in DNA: TGTGCCAGCAGCCAGTTCGTTTTCGGGCTCGAACCAAAACAGGGGGCCTTCACCTTC.

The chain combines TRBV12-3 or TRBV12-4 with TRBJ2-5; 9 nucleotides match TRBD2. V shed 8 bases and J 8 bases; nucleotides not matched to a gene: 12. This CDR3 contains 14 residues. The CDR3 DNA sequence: TGTGCCAGCGGTAAGACTAGCGGACCGCAAACCCAGTACTTC. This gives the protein CASGKTSGPQTQYF.

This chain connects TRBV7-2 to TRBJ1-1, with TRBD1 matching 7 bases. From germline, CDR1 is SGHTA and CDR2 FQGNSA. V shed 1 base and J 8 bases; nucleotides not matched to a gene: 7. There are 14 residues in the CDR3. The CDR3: CASSLDNWDREAFF. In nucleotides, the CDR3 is TGTGCCAGCAGCTTAGATAACTGGGACAGAGAAGCTTTCTTT.

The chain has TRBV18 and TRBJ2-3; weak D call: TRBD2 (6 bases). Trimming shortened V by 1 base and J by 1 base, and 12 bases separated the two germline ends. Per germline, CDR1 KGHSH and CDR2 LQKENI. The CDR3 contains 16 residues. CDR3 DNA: TGTGCCAGCTCACCACGGTCTAGCGCCGGCACAGATACGCAGTATTTT. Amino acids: CASSPRSSAGTDTQYF.